Listed here is a single TCR beta chain. The V gene lost 1 base and the J gene lost 6 bases, with 15 bases spanning the gap. The CDR3 loop spans 15 amino acids. Germline CDR1 MNHEY, CDR2 SMNVEV (reference sequence). Primers for the PCR totalled 60 Vbeta and 13 Jbeta. Profiled with immunoSEQ multiplex PCR; TCRdb holds only in-frame clones, not every one. The sample shows about 210,000 clones, 60% to 80% of them seen only once. The data originate from a study of cytomegalovirus exposure and HLA in healthy donors. At the level of the study: Roughly 80 million unique TCRs from HLA-typed donors were held in an early data release.

Whereas donors were nominally healthy upon sampling, unrecorded immune exposures were probable. This sequence was found in a male donor in good health and CMV-seronegative. The sample taken for sequencing was PBMCs. The chain employs TRBV27 and TRBJ1-2, with D unclear. CDR3 loop: CASSLFNHSPDGYTF. CDR3 in DNA: TGTGCCAGCAGTTTATTCAACCATTCGCCAGATGGCTACACCTTC.